This T cell receptor (beta chain) is drawn from a study of neurological immune-mediated disorders (dated by TCRdb to 2018 to 2020). Background on the whole study: Among the approximately 35 multiple sclerosis patients, relapsing-remitting MS accounted for around 30 and secondary progressive MS accounted for 3. Using UMI-based sequencing, the study compared peripheral blood TCR-beta repertoires from patients with HTLV-I-associated myelopathy (HAM/TSP), patients with multiple sclerosis, and healthy controls. The 90 to 110 TCR-beta libraries covered PBMC samples along with longitudinal samples, technical triplicates, and paired sorted CD4+ and CD8+ T-cell subsets. The cohort included approximately 68 subjects: 14 with HAM/TSP, some 35 with multiple sclerosis, and approximately 20 healthy controls. On the study overall, not on this receptor specifically: No identical CDR3 amino acid sequences were found to be shared among expanded clones across subjects, suggesting that TCR-beta repertoires were private in all groups. The MS cluster showed no association with clinical or MRI features, and the authors stated that larger cohorts are needed. TCR clonal expansion was greatest in HAM/TSP patients and smallest in MS patients, who ranked below even healthy controls. In a phylogenetic analysis, the repertoires of 18 out of 34 MS patients fell into a single cluster of related CDR3 sequences, pointing to a possible signature at the repertoire level.

Unsorted PBMC libraries were generated from 2 million PBMCs stored in RNAlater at -80 °C until RNA extraction. Multiple sclerosis patients were enrolled in a US clinical protocol under which disease progression was evaluated by magnetic resonance imaging. Peripheral blood underwent Ficoll-Hypaque density gradient centrifugation to isolate PBMCs, which were then cryopreserved in liquid nitrogen. At least ten counts were recorded for this clonotype. Its antigen is unknown. Base qualities are missing; no much larger clone stands one base away. Inclusive of the bounding cysteine and phenylalanine, the CDR3 is 14 residues long. Only the CDR3 DNA is retained, 42 bases long and in frame from the first base. V is cut back by 3 bases and J by 7 bases, with 9 bases in the junction unmatched. The germline V gene (reference sequence) gives CDR1 as DFQATT and CDR2 as SNEGSKA. cDNA was synthesized by template-switch 5'RACE using a primer with a 10-nucleotide random unique molecular identifier that tagged each TCR transcript. Each sequencing run produced over 180 million TCR-beta sequences covering 15-18 subjects. The RNeasy kit was used to extract total RNA. Using the KAPA Real-time Library Amplification kit, TCR-beta VDJ regions were amplified with primers for the TCR constant region and the 5'RACE anchor. Sample indexes and Illumina adaptors were added in a first PCR, after which library yield was increased in a second PCR. The roughly 650 bp TCR product was size-selected on a 2% E-gel SizeSelection system after Ampure bead purification. Before pooling, library quality was checked on a Bioanalyzer, concentration was measured with Qubit, and libraries were quantified with the Kapa Library Quantification kit. An Illumina HiSeq 2500 was used to sequence the libraries paired-end at 2 x 150 bp. To increase sequence diversity, roughly 23-30% phiX was spiked into each library pool. In the original analysis: Quality-filtered reads were processed with the UMI-based MiGEC pipeline, which removed over 85% of raw TCR sequences during error correction. VDJ genes were aligned to IMGT germline references, and clonotypes were defined by unique CDR3 amino acid sequence plus V-J genes. Clonal expansion, Shannon diversity, and CDR3 relatedness (CalcPairwiseDistances, ClusterSamples) were evaluated with VDJtools, and phylogenetic trees were built with CLCbio workbench. Using coefficient-of-variation modelling across technical triplicates, the study counted a clone as expanded if it had at least 8 unique UMIs. TCRdb trimmed the raw reads at Q25, called clones with MiXCR and kept productive beta chains. Identical CDR3 proteins give one entry, which carries the most common genes and DNA. It is TCRdb's table, rather than the study itself, that gives the V and J calls and clone size. The sample has roughly 88,000 distinct CDR3 sequences on record, roughly 3.3% of them singletons. The top ten clones comprise around 3.2% of the sample.

This clonotype was obtained from a woman aged 45-65 years with multiple sclerosis. This chain is built from TRBV20-1 and TRBJ1-2; TRBD1 matches 9 bases in the middle. The material sequenced was PBMCs. The CDR3: CSARPGQGVGGYTF. The sequenced DNA: TGCAGTGCTAGGCCGGGACAGGGAGTAGGTGGCTACACCTTC.